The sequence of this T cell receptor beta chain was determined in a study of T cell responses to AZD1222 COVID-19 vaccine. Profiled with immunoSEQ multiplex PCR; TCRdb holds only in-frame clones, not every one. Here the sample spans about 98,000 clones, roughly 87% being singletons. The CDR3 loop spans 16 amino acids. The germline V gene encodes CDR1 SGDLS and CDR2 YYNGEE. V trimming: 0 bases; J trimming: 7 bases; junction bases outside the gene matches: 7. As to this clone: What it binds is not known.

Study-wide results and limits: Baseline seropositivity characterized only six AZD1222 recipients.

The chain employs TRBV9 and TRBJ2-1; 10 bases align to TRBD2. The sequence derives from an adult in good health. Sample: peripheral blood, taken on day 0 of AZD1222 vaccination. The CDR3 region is CASSVVLAGDVNEQFF. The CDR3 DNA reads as TGTGCCAGCAGCGTAGTGCTAGCGGGAGATGTGAATGAGCAGTTCTTC.